This paragraph reports one TCR beta chain. The source of the sample is a study of blood T cell repertoires in COVID-19. The CDR3 is 14 residues long. Unmatched junction bases numbered 8, after V lost 8 bases and J lost 6 bases. Germline loops: CDR1 SNHLY, CDR2 FYNNEI. How the authors handled the data: From reference gene primer amplification, estimates of nucleated cell counts were derived. Sequenced by immunoSEQ multiplex PCR; TCRdb stores in-frame clones only, minus some. The DNA gave D and trimming, while V, J and clone size come from that table. The data contain about 190,000 clones, roughly 87% of them seen just once; the ten biggest clones take up about 22%.

This chain links TRBV2 with TRBJ1-3; 9 positions match TRBD1. Input material: peripheral blood. This clonotype was obtained from a man aged 60-69 years with active or convalescent COVID-19. In DNA form, the CDR3 reads TGTGCCAGCGGACAGGACAGGGGCCTAAACACCATATATTTT. Its translation is CASGQDRGLNTIYF.